This T cell receptor beta chain was captured in a study of blood T cells in healthy people across ages. Overall study findings and caveats: Naive and antigen-experienced cells were not separated, limiting conclusive comparison. Estimates drawn from one million T cells were deemed to understate diversity.

A second roughly 6 to 12 cycle PCR used barcoded and J-beta primers. The yield of each sample was at least 2.5 million CDR3-containing paired-end reads. TCRdb ran MiXCR on the 5' RACE reads and lists one entry per CDR3 protein. In the table there are around 1,700,000 distinct CDR3 sequences, roughly 27% of which are singletons. This clonotype was seen only a few times. Its antigen is as yet unknown. Donors each provided 7.5 to 10 milliliters of peripheral blood. V lost 5 bases, J lost 8 bases, and 12 bases lay in between. CDR3 length: 12 amino acids. CDR1 is MGHDK and CDR2 is SYGVNS in the germline V gene.

The TCR comes from a woman younger than 45 in good health. Sequenced: blood. J is TRBJ1-2 and V is TRBV25-1, with D tentatively TRBD1 (5 bases). The CDR3 sequence: CASSLGERGYTF. The DNA of the CDR3 is TGTGCCAGCAGTCTGGGGGAGAGGGGCTACACCTTC.